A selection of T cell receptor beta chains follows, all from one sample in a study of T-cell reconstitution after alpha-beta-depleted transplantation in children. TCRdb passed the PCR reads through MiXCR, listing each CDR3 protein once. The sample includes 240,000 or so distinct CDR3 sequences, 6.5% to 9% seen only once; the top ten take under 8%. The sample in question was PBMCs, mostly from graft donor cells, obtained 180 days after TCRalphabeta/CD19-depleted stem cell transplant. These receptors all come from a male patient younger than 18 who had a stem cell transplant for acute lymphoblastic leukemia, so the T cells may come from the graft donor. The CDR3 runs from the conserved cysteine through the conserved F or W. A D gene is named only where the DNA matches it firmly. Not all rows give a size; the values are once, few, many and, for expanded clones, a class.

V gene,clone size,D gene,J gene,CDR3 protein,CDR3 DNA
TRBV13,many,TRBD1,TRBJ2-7,CASSSRQGYYEQYF,TGTGCCAGCAGCTCGAGACAGGGTTACTACGAGCAGTACTTC
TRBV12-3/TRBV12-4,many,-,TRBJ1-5,CASSLSEGPQHF,TGTGCCAGCAGTTTATCGGAAGGGCCCCAGCATTTT
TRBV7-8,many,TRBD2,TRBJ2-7,CASSLAEQGPGRGEQYF,TGTGCCAGCAGCTTAGCGGAGCAAGGACCAGGGAGGGGCGAGCAGTACTTC
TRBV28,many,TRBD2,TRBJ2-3,CASYPKVFSGKVRTDTQYF,TGTGCCAGCTACCCAAAAGTATTTAGCGGGAAGGTGCGCACAGATACGCAGTATTTT
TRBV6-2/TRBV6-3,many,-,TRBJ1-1,CASSYVSETTEAFF,TGTGCCAGCAGTTACGTGTCAGAAACCACTGAAGCTTTCTTT
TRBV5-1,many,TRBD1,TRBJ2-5,CASSTRDRQETQYF,TGCGCCAGCAGCACCCGGGACAGGCAAGAGACCCAGTACTTC
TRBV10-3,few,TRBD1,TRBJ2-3,CAISTPGTELTSSTDTQYF,TGTGCCATCAGTACTCCCGGGACAGAGTTGACGTCTAGCACAGATACGCAGTATTTT
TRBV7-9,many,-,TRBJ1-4,CASSPNEKLFF,TGTGCCAGCAGCCCGAATGAAAAACTGTTTTTT
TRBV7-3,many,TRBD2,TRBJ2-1,CASSLKRAGGPYNEQFF,TGTGCCAGCAGCTTAAAGAGAGCGGGGGGACCGTACAATGAGCAGTTCTTC
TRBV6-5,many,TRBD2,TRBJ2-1,CASSYLSLTTRGWDEQFF,TGTGCCAGCAGTTACTTGAGTCTTACTACGCGGGGGTGGGATGAGCAGTTCTTC
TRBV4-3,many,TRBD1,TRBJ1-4,CASSQPGQGQEKLFF,TGCGCCAGCAGCCAACCGGGACAGGGGCAGGAAAAACTGTTTTTT
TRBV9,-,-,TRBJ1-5,CASSPEGRSNQPQHF,TGTGCCAGCAGCCCGGAGGGCCGTTCCAATCAGCCCCAGCATTTT
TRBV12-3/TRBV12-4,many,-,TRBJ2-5,CASSSGARDQETQYF,TGTGCCAGCTCCTCAGGGGCAAGGGACCAAGAGACCCAGTACTTC
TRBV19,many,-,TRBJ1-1,CASSIRRVGTEAFF,TGTGCCAGTAGCATTAGACGGGTAGGCACTGAAGCTTTCTTT
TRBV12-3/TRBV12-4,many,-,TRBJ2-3,CASSLDPGRTDTQYF,TGTGCCAGCAGTTTAGATCCGGGGCGGACAGATACGCAGTATTTT
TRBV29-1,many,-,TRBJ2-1,CSGYGTDTGSYNEQFF,TGCAGCGGGTACGGGACGGACACTGGCTCCTACAATGAGCAGTTCTTC